A single sample is the source of the 6 T cell receptor beta chains below, sequenced in a study of blood T cell repertoires in COVID-19. Libraries were prepared by immunoSEQ multiplex PCR; TCRdb keeps only in-frame clonotypes and omits some of them. The sample consists of about 120,000 clones, around four fifths of them appearing once. Sequenced material: peripheral blood. The receptors stem from a man between 25 and 39 years old with acute or convalescent COVID-19.

This clone came up once. The CDR3, as DNA: TGTGCCAGCAGTGAAACAGGTGGCCAAGAGACCCAGTACTTC. This encodes CASSETGGQETQYF. The chain is built from TRBV2 and TRBJ2-5, with D possibly being TRBD1 (5 bases). Trimming took off 2 bases at V and 1 base at J, with 8 bases between the two ends. Germline V gene sequence: CDR1 SNHLY, CDR2 FYNNEI. The CDR3 totals 14 residues.

The chain combines TRBV30 with TRBJ1-2; 7 bases are a match to TRBD1. The CDR3 has 13 residues. The germline V gene encodes CDR1 GTSNPN and CDR2 SVGIG (reference sequence). V was pared by 4 bases and J by 7 bases, with 9 bases of the junction left unmatched. CDR3 loop: CAWKIGPGGGYTF. CDR3 DNA sequence: TGTGCCTGGAAAATAGGCCCAGGGGGTGGCTACACCTTC.

The chain employs TRBV2 and TRBJ1-5; the D is unclear. The germline CDR1 and CDR2 sequences are SNHLY and FYNNEI. V gave up 6 bases and J gave up 4 bases, with 13 bases separating them. This CDR3 comprises 14 residues. For the CDR3, the DNA is TGTGCCAGCAGAATAGACGGGAGTAATCAGCCCCAGCATTTT. Translated, it gives CASRIDGSNQPQHF.

The chain combines TRBV4-2 with TRBJ2-1; TRBD2 might be the D (6 bases). The CDR3 totals 14 residues. The V and J ends lost 1 base and 13 bases respectively, with 17 bases between them. CDR1 is LGHNA, CDR2 YNFKEQ, per germline. The CDR3 loop reads CASSQGPEWTNQFF. CDR3 bases: TGTGCCAGCAGCCAAGGGCCCGAGTGGACTAATCAGTTCTTC.

This clone has just a few counts. J is TRBJ1-1 and V is TRBV2, with a possible D match to TRBD1 (6 bases). Germline CDR1 reads SNHLY; CDR2 reads FYNNEI. V lost 8 bases and J lost 1, with 11 bases in between. The CDR3 is 13 residues long. CDR3 DNA sequence: TGTGCCAGCGGTCGACAGGCGAACACTGAAGCTTTCTTT. This sequence encodes CASGRQANTEAFF.

The chain uses TRBV6-5 and TRBJ1-2, with 7 bases identical to TRBD1. The V segment lost 8 bases and the J segment 7 bases; nucleotides outside the gene matches: 4. Germline V gives CDR1 MNHEY, CDR2 SVGAGI. The CDR3 extends over 11 amino acids. The CDR3 DNA reads as TGTGCCAGCGGGACAGAGGGTGGCTACACCTTC. Protein product: CASGTEGGYTF.